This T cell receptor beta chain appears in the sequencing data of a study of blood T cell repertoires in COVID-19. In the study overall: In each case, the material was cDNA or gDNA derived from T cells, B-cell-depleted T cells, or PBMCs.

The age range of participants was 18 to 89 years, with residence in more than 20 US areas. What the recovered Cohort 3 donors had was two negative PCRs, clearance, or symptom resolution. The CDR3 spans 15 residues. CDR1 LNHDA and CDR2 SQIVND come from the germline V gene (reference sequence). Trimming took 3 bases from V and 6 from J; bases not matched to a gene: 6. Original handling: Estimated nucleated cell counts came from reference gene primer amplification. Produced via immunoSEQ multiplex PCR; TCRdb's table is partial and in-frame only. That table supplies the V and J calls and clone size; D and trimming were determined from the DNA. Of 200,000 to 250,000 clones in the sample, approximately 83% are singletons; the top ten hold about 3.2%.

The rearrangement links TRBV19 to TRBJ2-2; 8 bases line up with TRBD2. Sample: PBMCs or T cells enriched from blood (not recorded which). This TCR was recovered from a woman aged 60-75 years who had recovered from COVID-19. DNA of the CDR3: TGTGCCAGTAGTATCTCGGGAGGGGGACCCGGGGAGCTGTTTTTT. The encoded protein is CASSISGGGPGELFF.